This T cell receptor beta chain was recorded in a study of Ad26.COV2.S vaccination and SARS-CoV-2 variants. The wider study: A participant enrolled in the COV1001 Ad26.COV2.S trial arm provided the sample. Notes on the study in general: Analytic work on TCR breadth and depth might have understated the full extent of total T cell responses. Greater spike-specific TCR breadth was seen in vaccine recipients than in placebo recipients.

Concerning this clone itself: Its antigen is unknown.

Assay used: immunoSEQ multiplex PCR; TCRdb lists only in-frame clones, some missing. The sample gives about 370,000 clones, about nine tenths of which show up once; under 2% is in the top ten. V was clipped by 9 bases and J by 5 bases; unmatched bases: 14. CDR1 and CDR2 from the germline V gene are LNHDA and SQIVND (reference sequence). This CDR3 has 15 residues. Noted treatment: about 20 received Ad26.COV2.S at low or high dose, single or two shots; 5 received placebo; per-sample allocation not given. Repertoires come from day 63 after the first vaccine or placebo injection. The chain uses TRBV19 and TRBJ1-1; 8 nucleotides line up with TRBD1. The sequencing used peripheral blood, collected in a trial of Ad26.COV2.S vaccine versus placebo. The TCR comes from a person aged 18-60 years who received the Ad26.COV2.S COVID-19 vaccine or a placebo. CDR3 residues: CASRGTWTGRTEAFF. CDR3 coding DNA: TGTGCCAGCAGAGGGACCTGGACAGGGAGAACTGAAGCTTTCTTT.